This T cell receptor (beta chain) was sequenced for a study of cytomegalovirus exposure and HLA in healthy donors. Note on this clone: The antigen remains unidentified.

The study, taken as a whole, reports: Association with HLA alleles at 0.05 false discovery rate was found for 16,951 TCR beta sequences in a later analysis. The HLA-A and HLA-B alleles of most subjects were reportedly predicted accurately from TCR beta sequences.

A multiplex PCR was run with 60 Vbeta primers and 13 Jbeta primers. Sequenced by immunoSEQ multiplex PCR; TCRdb stores in-frame clones only, minus some. The table shows under 150,000 clones, with around 80% occurring only once. The sequenced sample consisted of PBMCs. The TCR sequence derives from a man aged 50 to 59 in good health and CMV-seronegative.

The CDR3 protein is CASSSPGHHEKLFF. CDR3 bases: TGTGCCAGCAGCTCACCGGGTCACCATGAAAAACTGTTTTTT. The rearrangement uses TRBV5-4 and TRBJ1-4; D is undetermined. The CDR3 contains 14 residues. V shed 3 bases and J shed 6 bases, with 12 bases lying between them. CDR1 SGHNT and CDR2 YYREEE come from the germline V gene (reference sequence).